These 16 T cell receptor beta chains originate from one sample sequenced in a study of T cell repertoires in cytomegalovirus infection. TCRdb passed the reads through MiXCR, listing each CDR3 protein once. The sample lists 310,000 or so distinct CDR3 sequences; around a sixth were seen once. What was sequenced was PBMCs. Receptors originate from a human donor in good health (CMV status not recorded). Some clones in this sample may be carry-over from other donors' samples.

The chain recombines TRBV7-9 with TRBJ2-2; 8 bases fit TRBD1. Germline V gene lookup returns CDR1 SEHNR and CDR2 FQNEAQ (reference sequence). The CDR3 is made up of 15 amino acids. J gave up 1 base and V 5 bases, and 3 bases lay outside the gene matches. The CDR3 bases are TGTGCCAGCAGCGCGGGGACAGGGAACACCGGGGAGCTGTTTTTT. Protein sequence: CASSAGTGNTGELFF.

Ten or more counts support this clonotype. CDR3 sequence (DNA): TGTGCCAGCAGTGTACCATCACATAGCAATCAGCCCCAGCATTTT. This encodes CASSVPSHSNQPQHF. The V and J genes are TRBV6-6 and TRBJ1-5; D is undetermined. The CDR3 runs 15 residues. Germline V gene lookup returns CDR1 MNHNY and CDR2 SVGAGI (reference sequence). Trimming removed 5 bases from V and 0 bases from J, with 11 bases in between.

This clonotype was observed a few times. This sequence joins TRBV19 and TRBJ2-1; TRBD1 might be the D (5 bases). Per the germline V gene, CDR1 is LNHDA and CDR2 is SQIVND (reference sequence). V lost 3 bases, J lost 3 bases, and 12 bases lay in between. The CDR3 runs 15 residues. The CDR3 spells CASSMQGLNYNEQFF. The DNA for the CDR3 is TGTGCCAGTAGTATGCAGGGCCTCAACTACAATGAGCAGTTCTTC.

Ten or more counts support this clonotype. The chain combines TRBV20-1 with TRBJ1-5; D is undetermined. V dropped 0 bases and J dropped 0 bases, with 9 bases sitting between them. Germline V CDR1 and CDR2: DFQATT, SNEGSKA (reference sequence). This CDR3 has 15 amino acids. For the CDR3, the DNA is TGCAGTGCTAGAGATCGACTCAATAGCAATCAGCCCCAGCATTTT. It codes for CSARDRLNSNQPQHF.

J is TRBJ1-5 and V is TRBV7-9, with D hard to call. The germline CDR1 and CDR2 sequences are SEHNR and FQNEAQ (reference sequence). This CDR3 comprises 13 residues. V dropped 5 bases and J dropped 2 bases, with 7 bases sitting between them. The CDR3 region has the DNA TGTGCCAGCAGCGATGGGGGCAATCAGCCCCAGCATTTT. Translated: CASSDGGNQPQHF.

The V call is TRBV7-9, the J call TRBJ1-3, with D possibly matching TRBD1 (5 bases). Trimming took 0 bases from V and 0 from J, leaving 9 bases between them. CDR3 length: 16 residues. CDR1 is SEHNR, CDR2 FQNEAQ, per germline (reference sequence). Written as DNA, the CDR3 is TGTGCCAGCAGCTTAGCAAGAACAGGCTCTGGAAACACCATATATTTT. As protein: CASSLARTGSGNTIYF.

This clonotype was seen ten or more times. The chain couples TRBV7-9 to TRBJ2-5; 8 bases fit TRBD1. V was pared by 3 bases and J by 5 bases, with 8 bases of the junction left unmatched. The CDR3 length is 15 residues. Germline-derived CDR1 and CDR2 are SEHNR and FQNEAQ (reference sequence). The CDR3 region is CASSFGQGADETQYF. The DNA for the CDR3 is TGTGCCAGCAGCTTCGGGCAGGGGGCCGATGAGACCCAGTACTTC.

The CDR3 is CASSLTAAAFSTDTQYF. The CDR3, as DNA: TGTGCCAGCAGTCTGACAGCGGCCGCCTTTAGCACAGATACGCAGTATTTT. The chain carries TRBV27 and TRBJ2-3, with D perhaps matching TRBD1 or TRBD2 (5 bases each). Looked up from germline, CDR1 is MNHEY and CDR2 is SMNVEV (reference sequence). V lost 5 bases, J lost 0 bases, and 18 bases lay in between. This CDR3 region has 17 residues.

The CDR3 DNA follows: TGCAGCGTTGAAATCGGGACAAAGTATGAGCAGTTCTTC. Amino acid sequence: CSVEIGTKYEQFF. This sequence joins TRBV29-1 and TRBJ2-1; possible D gene TRBD1, 6 bases. Deletions cut 2 bases from V and 8 bases from J, with 13 bases between. The CDR3 runs to 13 residues. Germline V gene sequence: CDR1 SQVTM, CDR2 ANQGSEA.

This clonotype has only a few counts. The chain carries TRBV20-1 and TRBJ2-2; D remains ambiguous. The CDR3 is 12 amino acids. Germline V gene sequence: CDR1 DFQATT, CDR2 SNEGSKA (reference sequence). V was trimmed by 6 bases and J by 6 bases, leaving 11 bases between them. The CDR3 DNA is TGCAGTGCCCCTTCCATGGCCGGGGAGCTGTTTTTT. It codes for CSAPSMAGELFF.

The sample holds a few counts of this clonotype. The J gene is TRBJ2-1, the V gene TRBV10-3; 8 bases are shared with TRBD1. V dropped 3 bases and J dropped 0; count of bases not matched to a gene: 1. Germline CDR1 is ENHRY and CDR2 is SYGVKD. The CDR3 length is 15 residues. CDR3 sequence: CAISDDRGSYNEQFF. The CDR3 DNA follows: TGTGCCATCAGTGATGACAGGGGCTCCTACAATGAGCAGTTCTTC.

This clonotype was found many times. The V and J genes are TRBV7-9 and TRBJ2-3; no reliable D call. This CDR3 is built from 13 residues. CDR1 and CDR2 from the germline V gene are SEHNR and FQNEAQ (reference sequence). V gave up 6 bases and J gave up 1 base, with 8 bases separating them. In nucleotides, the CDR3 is TGTGCCAGCAGTTTGCAGGGCACAGATACGCAGTATTTT. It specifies CASSLQGTDTQYF. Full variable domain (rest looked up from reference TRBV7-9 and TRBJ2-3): DTGVSQNPRHKITKRGQNVTFRCDPISEHNRLYWYRQTLGQGPEFLTYFQNEAQLEKSRLLSDRFSAERPKGSFSTLEIQRTEQGDSAMYLCASSLQGTDTQYFGPGTRLTVL.

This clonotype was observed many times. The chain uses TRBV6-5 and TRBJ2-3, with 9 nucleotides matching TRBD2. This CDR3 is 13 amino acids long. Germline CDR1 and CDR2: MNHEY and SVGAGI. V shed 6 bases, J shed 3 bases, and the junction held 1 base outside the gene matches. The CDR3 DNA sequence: TGTGCCAGCAGGCGGGGGGGAACAGATACGCAGTATTTT. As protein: CASRRGGTDTQYF.

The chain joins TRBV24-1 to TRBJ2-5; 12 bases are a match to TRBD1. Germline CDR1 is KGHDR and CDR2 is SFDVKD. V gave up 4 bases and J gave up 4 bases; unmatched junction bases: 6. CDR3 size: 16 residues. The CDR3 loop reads CATSESGTGGSETQYF. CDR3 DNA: TGTGCCACCAGTGAGTCCGGGACAGGGGGCTCAGAGACCCAGTACTTC.

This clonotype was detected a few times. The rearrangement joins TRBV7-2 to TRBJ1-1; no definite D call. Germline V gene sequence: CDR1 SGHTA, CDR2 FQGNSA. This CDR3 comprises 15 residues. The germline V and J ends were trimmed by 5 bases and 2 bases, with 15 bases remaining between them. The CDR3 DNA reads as TGTGCCAGCAGCCCATCGGGCTCCGGCAACACTGAAGCTTTCTTT. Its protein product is CASSPSGSGNTEAFF.

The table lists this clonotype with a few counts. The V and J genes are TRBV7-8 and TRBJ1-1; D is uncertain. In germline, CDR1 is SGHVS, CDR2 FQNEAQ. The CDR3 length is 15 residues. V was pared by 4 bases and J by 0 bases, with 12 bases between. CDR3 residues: CASSSYQGLNTEAFF. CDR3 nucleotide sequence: TGTGCCAGCAGCTCCTATCAAGGGCTGAACACTGAAGCTTTCTTT. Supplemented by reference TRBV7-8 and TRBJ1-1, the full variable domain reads GAGVSQSPRYKVAKRGQDVALRCDPISGHVSLFWYQQALGQGPEFLTYFQNEAQLDKSGLPSDRFFAERPEGSVSTLKIQRTQQEDSAVYLCASSSYQGLNTEAFFGQGTRLTVV.